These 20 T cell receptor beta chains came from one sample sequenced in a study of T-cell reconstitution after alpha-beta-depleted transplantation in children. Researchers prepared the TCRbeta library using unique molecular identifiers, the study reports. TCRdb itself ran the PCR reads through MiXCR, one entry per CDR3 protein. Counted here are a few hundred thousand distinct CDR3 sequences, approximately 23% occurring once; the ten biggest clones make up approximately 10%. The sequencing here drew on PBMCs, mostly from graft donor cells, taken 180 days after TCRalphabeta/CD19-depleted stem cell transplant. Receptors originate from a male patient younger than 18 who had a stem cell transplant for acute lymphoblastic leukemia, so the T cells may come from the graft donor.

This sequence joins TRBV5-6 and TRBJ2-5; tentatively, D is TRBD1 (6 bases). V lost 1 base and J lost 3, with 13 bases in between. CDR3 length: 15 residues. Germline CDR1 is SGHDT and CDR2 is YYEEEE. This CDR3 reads CASSLLGKGEETQYF. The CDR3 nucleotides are TGTGCCAGCAGCTTGTTAGGGAAGGGGGAAGAGACCCAGTACTTC.

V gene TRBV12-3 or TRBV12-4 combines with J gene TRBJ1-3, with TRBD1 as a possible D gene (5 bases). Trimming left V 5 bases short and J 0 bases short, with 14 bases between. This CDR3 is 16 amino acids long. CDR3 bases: TGTGCCAGCAGTCCCCTGGGGGGAGGCTCTGGAAACACCATATATTTT. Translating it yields CASSPLGGGSGNTIYF.

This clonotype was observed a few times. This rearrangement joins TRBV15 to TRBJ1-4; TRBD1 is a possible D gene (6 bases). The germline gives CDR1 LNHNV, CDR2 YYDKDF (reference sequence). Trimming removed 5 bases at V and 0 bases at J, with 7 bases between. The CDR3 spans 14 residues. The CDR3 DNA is TGTGCCACCAGCCGGACAGCAACTAATGAAAAACTGTTTTTT. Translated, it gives CATSRTATNEKLFF.

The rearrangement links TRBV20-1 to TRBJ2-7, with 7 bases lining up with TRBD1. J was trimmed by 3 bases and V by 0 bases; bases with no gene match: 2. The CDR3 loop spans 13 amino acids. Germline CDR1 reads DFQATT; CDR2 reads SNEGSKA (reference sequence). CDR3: CSAREQGHYEQYF. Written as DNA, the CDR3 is TGCAGTGCTAGAGAACAGGGGCACTACGAGCAGTACTTC.

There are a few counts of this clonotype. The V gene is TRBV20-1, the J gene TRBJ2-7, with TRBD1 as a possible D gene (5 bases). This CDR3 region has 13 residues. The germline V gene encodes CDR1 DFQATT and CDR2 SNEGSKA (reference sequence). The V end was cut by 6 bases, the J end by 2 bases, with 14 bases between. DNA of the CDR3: TGCAGTGCAAGGGGTTCGATCACCTACGAGCAGTACTTC. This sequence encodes CSARGSITYEQYF.

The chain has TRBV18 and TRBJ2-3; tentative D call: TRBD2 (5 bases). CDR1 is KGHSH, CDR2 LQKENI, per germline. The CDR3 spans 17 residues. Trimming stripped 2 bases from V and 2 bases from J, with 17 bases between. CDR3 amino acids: CASSPTWRSSNTDTQYF. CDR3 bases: TGTGCCAGCTCACCAACTTGGAGGAGCTCGAACACAGATACGCAGTATTTT.

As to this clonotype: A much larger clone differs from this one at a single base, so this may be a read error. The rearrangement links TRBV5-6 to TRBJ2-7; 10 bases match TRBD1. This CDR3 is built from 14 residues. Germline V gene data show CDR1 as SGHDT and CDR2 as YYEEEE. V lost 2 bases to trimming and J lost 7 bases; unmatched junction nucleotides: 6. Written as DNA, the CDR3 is TGTGCCAGCAGCTTTAGACAGGGGGCGCTTGAGCAGTACTTC. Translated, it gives CASSFRQGALEQYF. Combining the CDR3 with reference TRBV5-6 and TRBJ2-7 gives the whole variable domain DAGVTQSPTHLIKTRGQQVTLRCSPKSGHDTVSWYQQALGQGPQFIFQYYEEEERQRGNFPDRFSGHQFPNYSSELNVNALLLGDSALYLCASSFRQGALEQYFGPGTRLTVT.

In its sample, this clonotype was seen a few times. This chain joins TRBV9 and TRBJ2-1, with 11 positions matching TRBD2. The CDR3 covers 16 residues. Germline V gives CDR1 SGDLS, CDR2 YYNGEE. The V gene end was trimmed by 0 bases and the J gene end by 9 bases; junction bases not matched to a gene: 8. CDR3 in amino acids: CASSVVLAGGSGEQFF. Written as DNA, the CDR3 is TGTGCCAGCAGCGTAGTTCTAGCGGGAGGTTCGGGTGAGCAGTTCTTC.

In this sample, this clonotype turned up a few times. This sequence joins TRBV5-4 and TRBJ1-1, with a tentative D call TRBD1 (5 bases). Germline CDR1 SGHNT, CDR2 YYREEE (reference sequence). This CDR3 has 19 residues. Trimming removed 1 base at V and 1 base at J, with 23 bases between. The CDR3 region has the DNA TGTGCCAGCAGCTTGCGTATATCGGACATCATGAACGCGAACACTGAAGCTTTCTTT. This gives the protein CASSLRISDIMNANTEAFF.

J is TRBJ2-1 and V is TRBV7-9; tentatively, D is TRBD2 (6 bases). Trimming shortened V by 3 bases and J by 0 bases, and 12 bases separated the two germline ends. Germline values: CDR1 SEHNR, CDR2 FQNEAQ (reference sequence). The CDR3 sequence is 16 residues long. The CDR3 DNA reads TGTGCCAGCAGCTTCAGCCGGGACTTCTCCTACAATGAGCAGTTCTTC. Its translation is CASSFSRDFSYNEQFF.

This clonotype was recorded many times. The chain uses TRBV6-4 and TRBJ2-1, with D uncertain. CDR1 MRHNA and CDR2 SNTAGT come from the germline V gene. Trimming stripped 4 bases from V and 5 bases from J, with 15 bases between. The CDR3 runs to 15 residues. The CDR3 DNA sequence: TGTGCCAGCAGTGGACTCCCCGGCGTTAACAATGAGCAGTTCTTC. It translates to CASSGLPGVNNEQFF.

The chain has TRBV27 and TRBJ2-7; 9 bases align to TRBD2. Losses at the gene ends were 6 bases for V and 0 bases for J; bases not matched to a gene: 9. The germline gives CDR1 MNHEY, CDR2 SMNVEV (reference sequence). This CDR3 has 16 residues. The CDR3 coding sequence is TGTGCCAGCAGCCCTAGACTAGCGGTCAGCTCCTACGAGCAGTACTTC. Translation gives CASSPRLAVSSYEQYF.

CDR3 protein: CASSPPWGAYEQYF. The CDR3 bases are TGTGCCAGCAGCCCGCCGTGGGGCGCCTACGAGCAGTACTTC. This chain links TRBV7-9 with TRBJ2-7; TRBD1 might be the D (5 bases). CDR3 length: 14 amino acids. V shed 5 bases and J shed 2 bases, with 13 bases lying between them. Germline lookup yields CDR1 SEHNR and CDR2 FQNEAQ (reference sequence).

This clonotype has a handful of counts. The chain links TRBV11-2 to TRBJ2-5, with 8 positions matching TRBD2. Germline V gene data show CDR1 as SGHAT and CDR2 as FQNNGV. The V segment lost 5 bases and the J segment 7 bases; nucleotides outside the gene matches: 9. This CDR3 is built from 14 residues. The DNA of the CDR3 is TGTGCCAGCAGCCCCACGGGGGGGATCGGGACCCAGTACTTC. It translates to CASSPTGGIGTQYF. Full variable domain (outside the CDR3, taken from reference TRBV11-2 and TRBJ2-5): EAGVAQSPRYKIIEKRQSVAFWCNPISGHATLYWYQQILGQGPKLLIQFQNNGVVDDSQLPKDRFSAERLKGVDSTLKIQPAKLEDSAVYLCASSPTGGIGTQYFGPGTRLLVL.

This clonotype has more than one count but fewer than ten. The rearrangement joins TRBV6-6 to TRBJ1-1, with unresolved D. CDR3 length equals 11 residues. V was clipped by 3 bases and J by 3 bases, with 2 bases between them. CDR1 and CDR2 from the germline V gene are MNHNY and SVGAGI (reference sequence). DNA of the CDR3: TGTGCCAGCAGTTATGACACTGAAGCTTTCTTT. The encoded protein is CASSYDTEAFF.

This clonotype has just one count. Here the CDR3 DNA reads TGCAGTGCTACTTCCGCGGGAGTGTGGTACAATGAGCAGTTCTTC. This translates into CSATSAGVWYNEQFF. This chain joins TRBV20-1 and TRBJ2-1, with 7 bases fitting TRBD2. CDR1 DFQATT and CDR2 SNEGSKA come from the germline V gene (reference sequence). The CDR3 sequence is 15 residues long. The J segment lost 4 bases and the V segment lost 4 bases, leaving 10 bases of the junction unmatched.

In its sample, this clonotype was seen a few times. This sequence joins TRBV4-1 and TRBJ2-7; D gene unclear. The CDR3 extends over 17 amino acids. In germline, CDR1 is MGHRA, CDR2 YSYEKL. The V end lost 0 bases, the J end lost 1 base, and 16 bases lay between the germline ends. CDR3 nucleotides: TGCGCCAGCAGCCAAGATCGTGGCTTCAGAAGGTCCTACGAGCAGTACTTC. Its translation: CASSQDRGFRRSYEQYF.

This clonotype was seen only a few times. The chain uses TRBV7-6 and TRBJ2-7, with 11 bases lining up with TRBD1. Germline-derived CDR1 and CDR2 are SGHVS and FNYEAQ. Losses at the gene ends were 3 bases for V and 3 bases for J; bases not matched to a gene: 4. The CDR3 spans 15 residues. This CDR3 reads CASSFLGTGGYEQYF. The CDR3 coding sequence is TGTGCCAGCAGCTTTTTGGGGACAGGGGGCTACGAGCAGTACTTC.

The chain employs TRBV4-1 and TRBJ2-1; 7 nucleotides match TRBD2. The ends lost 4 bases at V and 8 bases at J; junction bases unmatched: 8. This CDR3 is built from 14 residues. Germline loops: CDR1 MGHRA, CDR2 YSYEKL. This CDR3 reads CASSRGTIGDEQFF. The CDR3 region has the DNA TGCGCCAGCAGCCGAGGGACTATCGGGGATGAGCAGTTCTTC.

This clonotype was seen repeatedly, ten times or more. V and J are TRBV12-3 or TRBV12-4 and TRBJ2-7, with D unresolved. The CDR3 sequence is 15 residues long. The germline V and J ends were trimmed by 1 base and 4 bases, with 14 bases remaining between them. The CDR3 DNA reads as TGTGCCAGCAGTTTAGAGGCTGGTCTCGGGTACGAGCAGTACTTC. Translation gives CASSLEAGLGYEQYF.